This T cell receptor beta chain was found in a study of shared clonotypes between healthy human individuals. A remark on this clone: Its antigen is as yet unknown. This same CDR3 is encoded by further DNA sequences in the sample.

CD45RO-negative CD8 cells positively selected for CCR7 made up the naive population, which excluded terminally differentiated effector memory CD45RA+ cells. CDR1 and CDR2 from the germline V gene are LNHDA and SQIVND (reference sequence). The CDR3 consists of 14 residues. J was trimmed by 3 bases and V by 5 bases; bases with no gene match: 3. Original methodology: Filtering differed for immunoSEQ, which gave only junction sequences without quality scores. Repertoires were generated with immunoSEQ multiplex PCR, while TCRdb's copy carries only in-frame clones and drops some. V and J calls plus clone size are reproduced from that table; the DNA served to infer D and trimming. Among hundreds of thousands of clones listed, about 96% were seen once. Findings and caveats of the study: Generation probability values for non-shared clonotypes were lower than those for clonotypes shared by all four donors.

The rearrangement links TRBV19 to TRBJ2-7; 11 bases agree with TRBD2. The sequenced sample was naive CD8+ T cells sorted from blood. This sequence was found in a woman aged 25 to 45 in good health. CDR3 DNA: TGTGCCAGTAGTCCAGGACTAGCGGGCTACGAGCAGTACTTC. Translation gives CASSPGLAGYEQYF.